Below are 7 T cell receptor beta chains sequenced from a single sample in a study of blood T cells in healthy people across ages. A J-beta primer mix and a sample-barcoded 5' primer were used in a second PCR of about 7 to 12 cycles. Using its own MiXCR run on the 5' RACE reads, TCRdb lists one record per CDR3 protein. The sample consists of fewer than 950,000 distinct CDR3 sequences, about 36% of them appearing once. Sequenced sample: blood. The receptors originated from a man younger than 30 in good health.

The chain has TRBV25-1 and TRBJ1-2; D is perhaps TRBD1 (6 bases). Per the germline V gene, CDR1 is MGHDK and CDR2 is SYGVNS. The length of the CDR3 is 14 residues. V was shortened by 10 bases and J by 6 bases, with 21 bases between the two germline ends. The DNA of the CDR3 is TGTGCCACCTCGCACGCGGCGGGGGCGGATGGCTACACCTTC. Translation: CATSHAAGADGYTF.

The sample holds a few counts of this clonotype. The DNA of the CDR3 is TGTGCCAGCAGTCCGCGTCCGGGGAATTCACCCCTCCACTTT. Its protein product is CASSPRPGNSPLHF. This chain links TRBV12-3 or TRBV12-4 with TRBJ1-6; D is unresolved. The CDR3 extends over 14 amino acids. V lost 5 bases, J lost 7 bases, and 12 bases lay in between.

The CDR3: CASSPGQGENGYTF. CDR3 nucleotides: TGTGCCAGCAGCCCGGGACAGGGGGAGAATGGCTACACCTTC. The chain links TRBV7-2 to TRBJ1-2, with TRBD1 matching 11 bases. The trim removed 5 bases at V and 6 bases at J, leaving 5 bases unmatched. Per the germline V gene, CDR1 is SGHTA and CDR2 is FQGNSA. The CDR3 sequence is 14 residues long.

The V call is TRBV20-1, the J call TRBJ2-7; D is unclear. Germline lookup yields CDR1 DFQATT and CDR2 SNEGSKA (reference sequence). The CDR3 runs to 13 residues. V shed 0 bases and J shed 2 bases, with 8 bases lying between them. Written as DNA, the CDR3 is TGCAGTGCTAGAGATCCGCAAACCTACGAGCAGTACTTC. Amino acids: CSARDPQTYEQYF.

The CDR3 nucleotides read TGTGCCAGCAGTCCTTGGGGTGGCGCGGAGCATTCACCCCTCCACTTT. Translation: CASSPWGGAEHSPLHF. This chain connects TRBV7-9 to TRBJ1-6; no reliable D call. The germline V gene has CDR1 SEHNR and CDR2 FQNEAQ (reference sequence). The V end lost 6 bases, the J end lost 8 bases, and 20 bases lay between the germline ends. CDR3 size: 16 residues.

This clonotype was counted once. CDR3 nucleotides: TGTGCCAGCGGGTACAGGGGGAGCAATCAGCCCCAGCATTTT. It specifies CASGYRGSNQPQHF. The J gene is TRBJ1-5, the V gene TRBV3-1, with 8 bases lining up with TRBD1. Germline assignment: CDR1 LGHDT and CDR2 YNNKEL (reference sequence). CDR3 length equals 14 residues. V trimming: 8 bases; J trimming: 1 base; junction bases outside the gene matches: 4.

V usage is TRBV20-1 and J usage is TRBJ2-1, with 9 positions matching TRBD2. CDR3 length: 14 residues. The germline CDR1 and CDR2 sequences are DFQATT and SNEGSKA (reference sequence). V shed 2 bases and J 5 bases; nucleotides not matched to a gene: 4. CDR3 nucleotide sequence: TGCAGTGCTAGATGGCCTAGCGGGGACAATGAGCAGTTCTTC. Translating it yields CSARWPSGDNEQFF.